Listed below are T cell receptor beta chains from one sample, sequenced in a study of blood T cell repertoires in COVID-19. Assay used: immunoSEQ multiplex PCR; TCRdb lists only in-frame clones, some missing. The sample includes 110,000 to 150,000 clones, around 84% of them seen just once. The sequenced sample consisted of peripheral blood. These receptors were obtained from a man aged 55 to 70 with active or convalescent COVID-19. Both conserved end residues are part of each CDR3. D genes are given only for firm matches. Size values are once, few and many counts, or a class for expanded clones, and some rows have none.

NA	TRBD2	TRBV5-1	TRBJ2-1	TGCGCCAGCAGCTTGGAGGGCGGGAGCACTTACAATGAGCAGTTCTTC	CASSLEGGSTYNEQFF
NA	TRBD1	TRBV6-2/TRBV6-3	TRBJ1-1	TGTGCCAGCAGTGGGACAGTCGCTGAAGCTTTCTTT	CASSGTVAEAFF
NA	TRBD1	TRBV25-1	TRBJ2-7	TGTGCCAGCAGGAAACTCGGGACAGGGGGCCACGAGCAGTACTTC	CASRKLGTGGHEQYF
NA	NA	TRBV6-2/TRBV6-3	TRBJ1-1	TGTGCCAGCAGTTCCCGAGGGCAGGACCTACTAAAGAACACTGAAGCTTTCTTT	CASSSRGQDLLKNTEAFF
NA	TRBD2	TRBV7-7	TRBJ2-1	TGTGCCAGCAGCAGAGCGGGAGGAGAGCAGTTCTTC	CASSRAGGEQFF
NA	NA	TRBV6-1	TRBJ2-7	TGTGCCAGCAGTCCACAGTTCTACGAGCAGTACTTC	CASSPQFYEQYF
NA	TRBD1	TRBV6-5	TRBJ1-2	TGTGCCAGCAGTCTATCGGGACAGCCATATGGCTACACCTTC	CASSLSGQPYGYTF
few	NA	TRBV19	TRBJ1-2	TGTGCCAGTAGTACCTCCATGACAGGTAGCTATGGCTACACCTTC	CASSTSMTGSYGYTF
NA	TRBD2	TRBV7-6	TRBJ2-3	TGTGCCAGCAGCTTCCTGGAGCGGGAGGGCGGCGATACGCAGTATTTT	CASSFLEREGGDTQYF
NA	NA	TRBV11-2	TRBJ2-1	TGTGCCACGAGTCGGACTGGAGTAATCAATGAGCAGTTCTTC	CATSRTGVINEQFF
NA	NA	TRBV5-4	TRBJ1-6	TGTGCCAGCCTAGAACAGGGAGGGGTCGGGTCACCCCTCCACTTT	CASLEQGGVGSPLHF
NA	TRBD1	TRBV5-5	TRBJ1-2	TGTGCCAGCAGCCAGGGACAGGGTGGGGTTGGTGGCTACACCTTC	CASSQGQGGVGGYTF
NA	TRBD1	TRBV30	TRBJ1-5	TGTGCCTGGAGTTTAGGGACAGGGGGCAATCAGCCCCAGCATTTT	CAWSLGTGGNQPQHF
NA	NA	TRBV5-4	TRBJ1-2	TGTGCCAGCAGCTTGGAGGACAGTCGAACCTATGGCTACACCTTC	CASSLEDSRTYGYTF
NA	NA	TRBV7-2	TRBJ1-5	TGTGCCAGCAGCCCAGGGAAAGGGTTCGGTCAGCCCCAGCATTTT	CASSPGKGFGQPQHF
NA	TRBD2	TRBV18	TRBJ2-7	TGTGCCAGCTCAGGGCAGGAAACCGGGACTAGCCTCGAGCAGTACTTC	CASSGQETGTSLEQYF
few	TRBD1	TRBV3-1/TRBV3-2	TRBJ1-2	TGTGCCAGCAGCCAAGAAACCAGGGGGTATGGCTACACCTTC	CASSQETRGYGYTF
many	TRBD1	TRBV13	TRBJ2-2	TGTGCCAGCAGCAACAGGGGAACCGGGGAGCTGTTTTTT	CASSNRGTGELFF
NA	TRBD1	TRBV28	TRBJ1-3	TGTGCCGGGGGGACAGGGGCTGAGTCTGGAAACACCATATATTTT	CAGGTGAESGNTIYF
NA	NA	TRBV7-8	TRBJ2-2	TGTGCCAGCAGCCCCAGGGGTAATGCCGGGGAGCTGTTTTTT	CASSPRGNAGELFF
NA	NA	TRBV30	TRBJ1-1	TGTGCCTGGAGTGTTGCCCGGAGCACTGAAGCTTTCTTT	CAWSVARSTEAFF
NA	TRBD2	TRBV18	TRBJ2-1	TGTGCCAGCTCATCAATACTAGCGGGAGCTCACAATGAGCAGTTCTTC	CASSSILAGAHNEQFF
NA	TRBD1	TRBV7-8	TRBJ1-5	TGTGCCAGCAGCGCGGACAGGGTACAGCCCCAGCATTTT	CASSADRVQPQHF
once	NA	TRBV5-1	TRBJ1-1	TGCGCCAGCAGCTTGGAGGACAGCAAAGCTTTCTTT	CASSLEDSKAFF
NA	NA	TRBV2	TRBJ1-4	TGTGCCAGCAGGGAAGGCGGGGTCCATGAAAAACTGTTTTTT	CASREGGVHEKLFF
NA	NA	TRBV19	TRBJ1-2	TGTGCCAGTAGTATGGTCGAGGAATATAACTATGGCTACACCTTC	CASSMVEEYNYGYTF
NA	NA	TRBV27	TRBJ1-6	TGTGCCAGCAGTCCCCTCGGGCAGGGCGGTAATTCACCCCTCCACTTT	CASSPLGQGGNSPLHF
few	TRBD1	TRBV25-1	TRBJ2-7	TGTGCCAGCTCCAGGGGGTACGAGCAGTACTTC	CASSRGYEQYF
NA	TRBD1	TRBV6-5	TRBJ1-2	TGTGCCAGCAGTAAGCCGGGACAGGGCATCTATGGCTACACCTTC	CASSKPGQGIYGYTF
NA	NA	TRBV10-3	TRBJ1-1	TGTGCCATCACTGGACAGCAGGACACTGAAGCTTTCTTT	CAITGQQDTEAFF
NA	NA	TRBV24-1	TRBJ1-5	TGTGCCACCAGTGGGGGCAGGGATCGTCAGCCCCAGCATTTT	CATSGGRDRQPQHF
NA	TRBD1	TRBV27	TRBJ1-2	TGTGCCAGCAGTTTTAGGACAGGACACTATGGCTACACCTTC	CASSFRTGHYGYTF
NA	TRBD1	TRBV7-2	TRBJ2-2	TGTGCCAGCAGCCTAGGGGGCAGGGGAGCCACCGGGGAGCTGTTTTTT	CASSLGGRGATGELFF
NA	NA	TRBV4-1	TRBJ1-6	TGCGCCAGCAGCCAAGAAGGTAGACGGAGGGACTCACCCCTCCACTTT	CASSQEGRRRDSPLHF
NA	TRBD1	TRBV2	TRBJ2-2	TGTGCCAGCAAGGATCTGGGGACAGGTATTACCGGGGAGCTGTTTTTT	CASKDLGTGITGELFF
NA	NA	TRBV5-8	TRBJ1-1	TGTGCCAGCAGCTGGAACCCAGGGCCCAAGGACACTGAAGCTTTCTTT	CASSWNPGPKDTEAFF
NA	TRBD1	TRBV5-1	TRBJ2-1	TGCGCCAGCAGCACTGGACAGGCTAATGAGTTCTTC	CASSTGQANEFF
NA	NA	TRBV7-2	TRBJ2-3	TGTGCCAGCAGCCCTCGGAGCGCCCAATCAGATACGCAGTATTTT	CASSPRSAQSDTQYF
NA	NA	TRBV5-1	TRBJ1-4	TGCGCCAGCAGCTTGGGGGGGCTAGGCCTCGAGAAACTGTTTTTT	CASSLGGLGLEKLFF
NA	TRBD2	TRBV7-8	TRBJ2-1	TGTGCCAGCAGCCTGGGGACTAGCGGGGCCCGGCCATACAATGAGCAGTTCTTC	CASSLGTSGARPYNEQFF
NA	NA	TRBV5-1	TRBJ1-2	TGCGCCAGCAGCCCGGCCGGAACAGGGTACGGCTACACCTTC	CASSPAGTGYGYTF
NA	TRBD1	TRBV6-5	TRBJ2-7	TGTGCCAGCAGTTATAGGGGGCGCGCGTTTGACGAGCAGTACTTC	CASSYRGRAFDEQYF
NA	NA	TRBV6-2/TRBV6-3	TRBJ1-1	TGTGCCAGCAGTTTATCTCCCCGTGAAGCTTTCTTT	CASSLSPREAFF
NA	NA	TRBV20-1	TRBJ2-7	TGCAGTGCTAGTACGGGACTGGGGCTCGTTGAGCAGTACTTC	CSASTGLGLVEQYF
NA	NA	TRBV14	TRBJ2-1	TGTGCCAGCAGCCAACCAAGGACTGACGCTGAGCAGTTCTTC	CASSQPRTDAEQFF
NA	TRBD1	TRBV28	TRBJ1-3	TGTGCCAGCAGCTTGACAGGGAGCGGAAACACCATATATTTT	CASSLTGSGNTIYF
NA	TRBD1	TRBV7-2	TRBJ1-3	TGTGCCAGCAGCCTCGACAGGGGATCCGGAAACACCATATATTTT	CASSLDRGSGNTIYF
NA	TRBD1	TRBV13	TRBJ1-3	TGTGCCAGCAGCTCCCAGGGGGCTGGAAACACCATATATTTT	CASSSQGAGNTIYF
NA	TRBD1	TRBV7-2	TRBJ1-5	TGTGCCAGCAGCTTAGGCGGGACAGCGCAGGGGCCCCAGCATTTT	CASSLGGTAQGPQHF
NA	TRBD1	TRBV27	TRBJ1-6	TGTGCCAGCAGTTACAACCGGGACAGGGGTAATTCACCCCTCCACTTT	CASSYNRDRGNSPLHF
NA	TRBD2	TRBV14	TRBJ2-5	TGTGCCAGCAGCCCTTGGACTAGCGGGCAAGAGACCCAGTACTTC	CASSPWTSGQETQYF
NA	NA	TRBV30	TRBJ2-7	TGTGCCGTGACGCGATGGGGGCGCGAGCAGTACTTC	CAVTRWGREQYF
NA	TRBD1	TRBV6-5	TRBJ1-1	TGTGCCAGCAGCCGGGGACAGGGAGTAGCTGAAGCTTTCTTT	CASSRGQGVAEAFF
NA	TRBD1	TRBV3-1/TRBV3-2	TRBJ2-1	TGTGCCAGCCGAAACAGGGGAGTGAATGAGCAGTTCTTC	CASRNRGVNEQFF